This TCR beta chain is drawn from a study of glioma-infiltrating T cells after dendritic cell vaccination. Study context: Patients received autologous tumor lysate-pulsed dendritic cell vaccination between about 2002 and 2013.

Time point meaning: after dendritic cell vaccination, including at tumor progression/relapse. Blood PBMC samples: pre-vaccination, two weeks post third vaccination, and at tumor progression. Overall study findings and caveats: Estimated pretreatment TIL content predicted outcome after dendritic cell vaccination.

Turning to this clone: Its cognate antigen is unknown.

Per germline, CDR1 MGHRA and CDR2 YSYEKL. With V trimmed by 3 bases and J by 4 bases, 7 bases remained unmatched. The CDR3 extends over 15 amino acids. Using immunoSEQ multiplex PCR, the repertoire was profiled, and TCRdb retains in-frame clones only, with some absent. The table lists tens of thousands of clones, approximately 89% of them singletons. The source material was blood, sampled after dendritic cell vaccination. This clonotype was obtained from a human donor with glioblastoma. The V and J genes are TRBV4-1 and TRBJ2-7; 9 bases map to TRBD2. DNA of the CDR3: TGCGCCAGCAGCCAGGGTAGCGGGAGATTTTACGAGCAGTACTTC. Amino acids: CASSQGSGRFYEQYF.